The 22 T cell receptor beta chains in this list originate from one sample, sequenced in a study of tissue T cells after allogeneic stem cell transplantation. Sample time point: mouse harvest day 7 after allogeneic transplant. The graft held 10^6 splenic CD5+ T cells and 10^7 T-cell-depleted bone marrow cells. Libraries were prepared by immunoSEQ multiplex PCR; TCRdb keeps only in-frame clonotypes and omits some of them. This table holds around 10,000 clones, approximately 47% found once. Sequences were obtained from gut tissue. The receptors originated from a female BALB/c mouse given C57BL/6 T cells with graft-versus-host disease after an allogeneic hematopoietic cell transplant.

In this sample, this clone turned up a few times. Gene labels here are mouse ones. The sequenced fragment ends 1 residue before the CDR3 boundary, so the rest is inferred from the germline J gene. Within the sample, other DNA sequences also encode this same CDR3. This rearrangement joins TRBV26 to TRBJ2-7; TRBD1 matches at 8 bases. The CDR3 runs to 13 residues. V trimming: 4 bases; J trimming: 7 bases; junction bases outside the gene matches: 6. Germline values: CDR1 KGHPV, CDR2 FQNQEV (reference sequence). The CDR3 DNA, read in part, is TGTGCCAGCAGTCCCCAGGGGGCAGGAGAACAGTAC. This gives the protein CASSPQGAGEQY. The whole CDR3 is CASSPQGAGEQYF.

This clone was counted a few times. Gene names follow the mouse nomenclature. The CDR3 is cut off 1 residue early in the read; its end comes from the germline J gene. The V and J genes are TRBV26 and TRBJ2-7; 7 positions agree with TRBD2. Trimming removed 0 bases from V and 1 base from J; junction bases left unmatched: 3. There are 15 residues in the CDR3. From germline, CDR1 is KGHPV and CDR2 FQNQEV (reference sequence). Partial CDR3 DNA: TGTGCCAGCAGTCTGTCGCTGGGGGTATCCTATGAACAGTAC. This sequence encodes CASSLSLGVSYEQY. The whole CDR3 protein reads CASSLSLGVSYEQYF.

With respect to this clone: All gene names here are mouse names. The observed sequence ends 1 residue before the CDR3 terminus, with the missing tail filled in from the germline J gene. The gene calls are TRBV26 and TRBJ1-1, with D maybe TRBD1 (5 bases). The germline CDR1 and CDR2 sequences are KGHPV and FQNQEV (reference sequence). This CDR3 region has 14 residues. The germline V and J ends were trimmed by 0 bases and 4 bases, with 9 bases remaining between them. CDR3 sequence reads: CASSLSRRGTEVFF. The part of the CDR3 DNA that was read is TGTGCCAGCAGTCTGTCGAGGAGGGGCACAGAAGTCTTC.

This clone appeared a few times. Genes here carry mouse names. From the germline J gene comes the end of the CDR3, since the read stops 1 residue before it. The chain carries TRBV26 and TRBJ2-4; no firm D call. The CDR3 is 13 amino acids. Germline CDR1 reads KGHPV; CDR2 reads FQNQEV (reference sequence). The V and J ends lost 0 bases and 0 bases respectively, with 1 base between them. CDR3 loop: CASSLSSQNTLYF. CDR3 DNA, as far as it was read: TGTGCCAGCAGTCTGTCCAGTCAAAACACCTTGTAC.

Worth noting for this clone: Gene names are the mouse ones. The sequence runs out 1 residue before the end of the CDR3; the remainder is reconstructed from the germline J gene. V and J are TRBV1 and TRBJ1-1, with 11 bases identical to TRBD1. The CDR3 is 14 residues long. Germline V gene lookup returns CDR1 NSQYPW and CDR2 LRSPGD (reference sequence). V shed 3 bases, J shed 8 bases, and the junction held 5 bases outside the gene matches. The CDR3 reads CTCSARDRGKEVFF. CDR3 bases read: TGCACCTGCAGTGCCCGGGACAGGGGGAAGGAAGTCTTC. Together with reference TRBV1 and TRBJ1-1, the CDR3 gives the full variable domain: VTLLEQNPRWRLVPRGQAVNLRCILKNSQYPWMSWYQQDLQKQLQWLFTLRSPGDKEVKSLPGADYLATRVTDTELRLQVANMSQGRTLYCTCSARDRGKEVFFGKGTRLTVV.

This clone is termed large. The listed genes are named as in mouse. The read halts 1 residue ahead of the CDR3 end, with the missing end drawn from the germline J gene. The genes are TRBV13-1 and TRBJ1-5, with D possibly matching TRBD1 (6 bases). This CDR3 spans 14 amino acids. Germline V CDR1 and CDR2: NSHNY, SYGAGN. The V gene lost 3 bases and the J gene lost 3 bases, with 10 bases spanning the gap. CDR3 sequence reads: CASSAGAGNQAPLF. The sequenced part of the CDR3 DNA is TGTGCCAGCAGTGCGGGGGCAGGCAACCAGGCTCCGCTT.

Regarding this clone: All gene names here are mouse names. The read ends 1 residue early relative to the CDR3; the germline J gene fills the gap. The chain uses TRBV26 and TRBJ2-7; unclear D gene. The CDR3 sequence is 11 residues long. V lost 2 bases and J 5 bases, leaving 4 bases between the germline ends. Germline values: CDR1 KGHPV, CDR2 FQNQEV (reference sequence). CDR3 sequence: CASSLGDEQYF. The DNA read from the CDR3 is TGTGCCAGCAGTCTGGGGGATGAACAGTAC.

This clone was seen a few times. Germline and genes: mouse. The CDR3 end lies 1 residue beyond the end of the read and is filled in from the germline J gene. The chain has TRBV3 and TRBJ1-1; TRBD1 aligns across 9 bases. CDR3 length equals 14 residues. The J segment lost 5 bases and the V segment lost 5 bases, leaving 6 bases of the junction unmatched. CDR1 and CDR2 (germline): SNHLY, FYNGKV (reference sequence). The sequenced part of the CDR3 DNA is TGTGCCAGCAGCCCCGACAGGGGGGGAACAGAAGTCTTC. Amino acids: CASSPDRGGTEVF. The CDR3 reads in full as CASSPDRGGTEVFF.

This clone qualifies as medium-sized. The gene names here belong to mouse. The read terminates 1 residue ahead of where the CDR3 ends, so the germline J gene completes it. The J gene is TRBJ2-7, the V gene TRBV15; tentatively, D is TRBD2 (5 bases). The CDR3 consists of 12 residues. With 2 bases removed from V and 7 bases from J, the gap between germline ends came to 9 bases. The germline gives CDR1 SGHND, CDR2 FRSKSL. The sequenced CDR3 bases are TGTGCCAGCAGTTTAATGGGGTGGGAACAGTAC. Protein sequence: CASSLMGWEQY. In full, the CDR3 reads CASSLMGWEQYF.

Of note for this clone: The gene names here belong to mouse. The read ends 1 residue shy of where the CDR3 ends; the end is completed using the germline J gene. This chain joins TRBV31 and TRBJ2-4; D unresolved. This CDR3 has 14 amino acids. Germline V lookup: CDR1 GKSSPN, CDR2 SITVG. V was clipped by 0 bases and J by 0 bases, with 7 bases between them. The covered CDR3 bases are TGTGCCTGGAGTCTAGATGGTAGTCAAAACACCTTGTAC. This encodes CAWSLDGSQNTLY. The full CDR3 protein is CAWSLDGSQNTLYF. The entire variable domain, with the rest obtained from reference TRBV31 and TRBJ2-4, is as follows: AQTIHQWPVAEIKAVGSPLSLGCTIKGKSSPNLYWYWQATGGTLQQLFYSITVGQVESVVQLNLSASRPKDDQFILSTEKLLLSHSGFYLCAWSLDGSQNTLYFGAGTRLSVL.

With regard to this clone: Gene names follow the mouse nomenclature. The part of the CDR3 DNA that was read is TGTGCTAGCATACAGGGAGGGGGCCACGAAAGATTATTT. It yields the protein CASIQGGGHERLF. The complete CDR3 sequence is CASIQGGGHERLFF. The V call is TRBV29, the J call TRBJ1-4; TRBD1 aligns across 7 bases. Read sequence stops 1 residue before the CDR3 end, and the germline J gene provides the missing end. The CDR3 is 14 residues long. With 7 bases clipped from V and 6 bases from J, the junction kept 8 bases outside the gene matches. Germline CDR1 and CDR2: MSHET and SYDVDS. The full variable domain, with the rest looked up from reference TRBV29 and TRBJ1-4, is DMKVTQMPRYLIKRMGENVLLECGQDMSHETMYWYRQDPGLGLQLIYISYDVDSNSEGDIPKGYRVSRKKREHFSLILDSAKTNQTSVYFCASIQGGGHERLFFGHGTKLSVL.

With respect to this clone: Any gene name here is a mouse gene name. The sequence runs out 1 residue before the end of the CDR3; the remainder is reconstructed from the germline J gene. The gene calls are TRBV5 and TRBJ1-4; D is unclear. The CDR3 length is 11 residues. Trimming removed 0 bases from V and 7 bases from J, with 0 bases in between. Germline V gene data show CDR1 as LGHNA and CDR2 as YNLKQL (reference sequence). The CDR3 protein is CASSQDERLFF. CDR3 bases read: TGTGCCAGCAGCCAAGACGAAAGATTATTT.

Sample share makes this clone medium-sized (0.01 to 0.1%). The gene names here belong to mouse. The observed sequence ends 1 residue before the CDR3 terminus, with the missing tail filled in from the germline J gene. This chain connects TRBV1 to TRBJ2-7, with TRBD2 matching 12 bases. The CDR3 runs 13 residues. The J segment lost 9 bases and the V segment lost 1 base, leaving 1 base of the junction unmatched. Germline lookup yields CDR1 NSQYPW and CDR2 LRSPGD (reference sequence). Incomplete CDR3 DNA: TGCACCTGCAGTGCAGGGGACTGGGGGGCACAGTAC. Encoded protein: CTCSAGDWGAQY. The entire CDR3 protein is CTCSAGDWGAQYF. Using reference TRBV1 and TRBJ2-7 for the parts outside the CDR3, the full variable domain is VTLLEQNPRWRLVPRGQAVNLRCILKNSQYPWMSWYQQDLQKQLQWLFTLRSPGDKEVKSLPGADYLATRVTDTELRLQVANMSQGRTLYCTCSAGDWGAQYFGPGTRLTVL.

Remarks on this clone: Mouse germline and gene names are used. The read comes to an end 1 residue before the CDR3 does, leaving the germline J gene to fill in the end. The genes are TRBV13-2 and TRBJ2-5, with D tentatively TRBD1 or TRBD2 (5 bases each). Per germline, CDR1 NNHNN and CDR2 SYGAGS (reference sequence). This CDR3 region has 14 residues. The ends were cut back, 2 bases at V and 0 bases at J, with 7 bases in the middle. The CDR3 spells CASGDRGNQDTQYF. The CDR3 DNA, read in part, is TGTGCCAGCGGTGACCGGGGGAACCAAGACACCCAGTAC.

This clone showed up just once. Mouse gene names apply. The read terminates 1 residue before the CDR3 end, so the remaining end is supplied by the germline J gene. The chain joins TRBV23 to TRBJ1-1; the table names TRBD1, a call not compared with the DNA. Germline V gives CDR1 KGHTA, CDR2 FQNQQP. The CDR3 is 15 amino acids. CDR3 bases read: TGCTCCAGCAGTCAATCACAGGGGGCGAACACAGAAGTCTTC. Translated, it gives CSSSQSQGANTEVF. The complete CDR3 sequence is CSSSQSQGANTEVFF.

Remarks on this clone: Each gene name is a mouse one. The CDR3 goes on 1 residue after the read ends, and that part is filled in from the germline J gene. The chain carries TRBV13-2 and TRBJ2-2; TRBD2 matches at 9 bases. This CDR3 has 15 residues. CDR1 and CDR2 (germline): NNHNN, SYGAGS (reference sequence). Trimming took 3 bases from V and 4 from J; bases not matched to a gene: 4. CDR3 sequence: CASGAGGGSTGQLYF. The part of the CDR3 DNA that was read is TGTGCCAGCGGTGCTGGGGGGGGAAGCACCGGGCAGCTCTAC.

With respect to this clone: The listed genes are named as in mouse. The read finishes 1 residue shy of the CDR3 end, and the germline J gene is used to complete it. This sequence joins TRBV31 and TRBJ2-2; the D gene is possibly TRBD1 (7 bases). The ends were cut back, 0 bases at V and 2 bases at J, with 13 bases in the middle. CDR1 GKSSPN and CDR2 SITVG come from the germline V gene. This CDR3 contains 16 residues. The part of the CDR3 DNA that was read is TGTGCCTGGAGTCTAGGGGCAGGGGGGAACACCGGGCAGCTCTAC. Translating it yields CAWSLGAGGNTGQLY. The entire CDR3 reads CAWSLGAGGNTGQLYF.

This clone was counted only a few times. Mouse gene names apply. Read sequence stops 1 residue before the CDR3 end, and the germline J gene provides the missing end. This rearrangement joins TRBV12-2 to TRBJ2-7; 8 bases are a match to TRBD2. Germline lookup yields CDR1 SGHLS and CDR2 HYDKME. Trimming took 1 base from V and 2 from J; bases not matched to a gene: 3. The CDR3 runs to 14 residues. The CDR3 sequence is CASSLWGGAYEQYF. The CDR3 bases that were read are TGTGCCAGCTCTCTTTGGGGGGGGGCCTATGAACAGTAC.

This clone is deemed medium-sized (0.01 to 0.1%). Gene labels here are mouse ones. The observed sequence ends 1 residue before the CDR3 terminus, with the missing tail filled in from the germline J gene. The V call is TRBV5, the J call TRBJ2-1; 8 nucleotides agree with TRBD2. The trim removed 4 bases at V and 3 bases at J, leaving 2 bases unmatched. The V gene's germline CDR1 is LGHNA and CDR2 YNLKQL (reference sequence). This CDR3 is 14 amino acids long. The CDR3 region is CASSRDWGYAEQFF. The sequenced CDR3 bases are TGTGCCAGCAGCCGCGACTGGGGCTATGCTGAGCAGTTC.

On this clone itself: Genes and germline are mouse. The read halts 1 residue ahead of the CDR3 end, with the missing end drawn from the germline J gene. The chain has TRBV12-1 and TRBJ2-2, with a tentative D call TRBD1 (6 bases). The CDR3 runs to 15 residues. The V gene's germline CDR1 is SGHSN and CDR2 HYEKVE. V dropped 1 base and J dropped 1 base, with 9 bases sitting between them. CDR3 DNA (partial): TGTGCCAGCTCTCTGAGGGGGATAAACACCGGGCAGCTCTAC. Encoded protein: CASSLRGINTGQLY. The CDR3, in full, reads CASSLRGINTGQLYF.

A word on this clone: The gene symbols are mouse symbols. The read ends 1 residue shy of where the CDR3 ends; the end is completed using the germline J gene. The rearrangement links TRBV13-1 to TRBJ2-7; D not certain. Germline CDR1 and CDR2: NSHNY and SYGAGN. The CDR3 consists of 11 residues. The ends were cut back, 7 bases at V and 4 bases at J, with 9 bases in the middle. CDR3 protein: CASGVFYEQYF. The sequenced part of the CDR3 DNA is TGTGCCAGCGGTGTTTTTTATGAACAGTAC.

Notes on this clone: Gene names refer to mouse genes. The read terminates 1 residue before the CDR3 end, so the remaining end is supplied by the germline J gene. This rearrangement joins TRBV1 to TRBJ2-7; D ambiguous. V lost 1 base to trimming and J lost 4 bases, with 5 bases between them. The CDR3 runs 12 residues. Germline V gene data show CDR1 as NSQYPW and CDR2 as LRSPGD (reference sequence). CDR3 DNA, as far as it was read: TGCACCTGCAGTGCAGTCCCTTATGAACAGTAC. Translating it yields CTCSAVPYEQY. The entire CDR3 protein reads CTCSAVPYEQYF.